This TCR beta chain was retrieved from a study of tumor and adjacent non-tumor tissue in lung cancer. TCRbeta libraries were built with three rounds of nested PCR, modified from ARM-PCR. TCRdb itself ran the multiplex PCR reads through MiXCR, one entry per CDR3 protein. The table includes tens of thousands of distinct CDR3 sequences, 77% detected once. This CDR3 spans 13 amino acids. V was clipped by 10 bases and J by 10 bases; unmatched bases: 13. CDR1 is SGHAT, CDR2 FQNNGV, per germline. RNA was extracted from bulk tissue without any cell sorting. The source is a woman aged 45-59 years with non-small cell lung cancer. The sample comprised lung tumor tissue. This chain joins TRBV11-2 and TRBJ1-2; 9 bases map to TRBD1. The chain's CDR3 is CAISLDRGDDYTF. CDR3 DNA sequence: TGTGCCATCAGTTTAGACAGGGGGGATGACTACACCTTC.